The text below deals with one TCR beta chain. In this sample, this clone turned up a few times. Its antigen is currently not known. It has no much larger one-base neighbor in the sample; base qualities were not kept. Clipping removes 0 bases from V and 5 bases from J, with 4 as the unmatched junction base count. There are 15 amino acids in the CDR3, from cysteine to phenylalanine inclusive. CDR3 DNA is the only sequence kept; it has 45 bases, read in frame from the first base. Per the germline V gene, LGHNA is the CDR1 and YNFKEQ is the CDR2. Each collaborating institution followed its own protocols to collect whole blood in K2EDTA tubes. For TCRbeta analysis, collaborator samples were shipped as frozen whole blood, as isolated PBMCs, or as DNA extracted from either sample type. The immunoSEQ Assay, a bias-controlled multiplex PCR, was used to amplify TCRbeta CDR3 regions from genomic DNA. As for how the authors treated the data: The number of nucleated cells in each sample was estimated from the amplification of reference gene primers within the assay. Sequence reads were collapsed and filtered to measure the absolute abundance of every unique TCRbeta CDR3 rearrangement. Productive Simpson clonality was computed per sample as the square root of Simpson's diversity index over productive rearrangements. This immuneACCESS table, as held by TCRdb, lists in-frame sequences with V and J called but not all clones. Of the missing ones, under half trace to an unresolved V gene in checked studies; the others have no known cause. Clone size and the V and J calls come from that table; the DNA yielded D and trimming. The sample data list tens of thousands of clones, and about four fifths of these were observed just once. The ten largest clones take up about 20% of the sample.

The record originates from a study of blood T cell repertoires in COVID-19 (dated by TCRdb to 2020 to 2022). Some background on the complete study: The collaborator samples originated in the United States, Italy and Spain and spanned the acute and convalescent phases of COVID-19. The samples were drawn from the first 160 participants of the ongoing ImmuneRACE study and from 1,254 subjects provided by 6 global collaborators. The repertoires were released in a freely available public database intended as a resource for research on the immune response to SARS-CoV-2. The material from the prospective study consisted of cDNA or gDNA derived from T cells, B-cell-depleted T cells, or PBMCs. Where available, HLA class I and class II types were obtained from metadata supplied by the sample provider rather than from assay-based typing. Deeply sampled blood TCRbeta repertoires from subjects exposed to, actively infected with, or recovered from COVID-19 were included in the dataset. A de-identified subject ID, COVID-19 status, age in years and sex were almost always included in the sample metadata.

Overall study results and their limits: The amount of clinical and demographic metadata varied by source and participant and was provided uncurated.

The TCR originated in a woman aged 70-85 years with acute or convalescent COVID-19. The sample was peripheral blood. The chain employs TRBV4-2 and TRBJ1-5, with 7 bases in between that match TRBD1. This receptor has the CDR3 CASSQDPGQHQPQHF. DNA sequence: TGTGCCAGCAGCCAAGACCCGGGACAGCATCAGCCCCAGCATTTT.